Listed below are T cell receptor beta chains from one sample, sequenced in a study of blood T cell repertoires in COVID-19. The data were produced by immunoSEQ multiplex PCR, yet TCRdb's version contains in-frame clones alone and is incomplete. The table includes under 130,000 clones, more than 80% detected once. Sequencing was carried out using peripheral blood. These receptors all stem from a human donor in a cohort sampled during active COVID-19. CDR3s include the opening cysteine and the closing phenylalanine or tryptophan. The D gene is left open where the match is weak. Clone size, where shown, is once, few, many, or a class for clones that have expanded.

abundance,v_gene,d_gene,j_gene,CDR3aa,CDR3nt
.,TRBV2,TRBD1,TRBJ1-1,CASKLATGANTEAFF,TGTGCCAGCAAGTTGGCGACAGGGGCGAACACTGAAGCTTTCTTT
.,TRBV10-1,TRBD2,TRBJ2-7,CASRKPSGWYEQYF,TGCGCCAGCAGGAAACCTAGCGGGTGGTACGAGCAGTACTTC
.,TRBV27,.,TRBJ2-7,CASSLVQGPYEQYF,TGTGCCAGCAGTTTAGTTCAGGGGCCCTACGAGCAGTACTTC
.,TRBV2,.,TRBJ2-4,CASSEGLAKNIQYF,TGTGCCAGCAGTGAGGGGCTAGCCAAAAACATTCAGTACTTC
.,TRBV30,TRBD1,TRBJ1-2,CAWTGQKYGYTF,TGTGCCTGGACGGGACAGAAATATGGCTACACCTTC
.,TRBV15,.,TRBJ2-6,CATSNPGGANVLTF,TGTGCCACCAGCAACCCCGGGGGGGCCAACGTCCTGACTTTC
.,TRBV7-2,.,TRBJ1-1,CASSLGLTEAFF,TGTGCCAGCAGCTTAGGACTCACTGAAGCTTTCTTT
.,TRBV3-1/TRBV3-2,.,TRBJ1-2,CASSRGGGGPYGYTF,TGTGCCAGCAGCCGGGGTGGCGGGGGGCCCTATGGCTACACCTTC
.,TRBV30,.,TRBJ1-2,CAWVRIQGGVYGYTF,TGTGCCTGGGTCCGAATACAGGGTGGTGTCTATGGCTACACCTTC
.,TRBV12-3/TRBV12-4,.,TRBJ2-2,CAGPEGGTGELFF,TGTGCCGGACCCGAGGGTGGGACCGGGGAGCTGTTTTTT
once,TRBV10-3,TRBD1,TRBJ2-7,CATKEGTGQVYEQYF,TGTGCCACCAAGGAAGGCACGGGACAGGTCTACGAGCAGTACTTC
few,TRBV6-6,TRBD1,TRBJ1-2,CATFQWTGTGGYTF,TGTGCCACTTTTCAATGGACAGGGACGGGTGGCTACACCTTC
.,TRBV4-1,TRBD2,TRBJ2-3,CASSQDRPAGGHSTDTQYF,TGCGCCAGCAGCCAAGATAGACCAGCGGGGGGCCACAGCACAGATACGCAGTATTTT
.,TRBV2,.,TRBJ1-1,CASSGLQGYTEAFF,TGTGCCAGCAGCGGTCTACAGGGTTACACTGAAGCTTTCTTT
.,TRBV29-1,.,TRBJ1-3,CSVEYGNTIYF,TGCAGCGTTGAATATGGAAACACCATATATTTT
.,TRBV12-3/TRBV12-4,.,TRBJ2-3,CASSFRDLDTQYF,TGTGCCAGCAGTTTCAGGGACTTAGATACGCAGTATTTT
.,TRBV11-2,TRBD1,TRBJ2-7,CASSSRQGGTYEQYF,TGTGCCAGCAGCTCTCGACAGGGTGGGACCTACGAGCAGTACTTC
.,TRBV10-3,.,TRBJ1-2,CAISDPTGQNYGYTF,TGTGCCATCAGTGACCCGACAGGCCAGAACTATGGCTACACCTTC
.,TRBV3-1/TRBV3-2,.,TRBJ2-7,CASSQSAGPYEQYF,TGTGCCAGCAGCCAATCAGCAGGTCCCTACGAGCAGTACTTC
once,TRBV11-2,TRBD2,TRBJ2-7,CASSQGRDYSYEQYF,TGTGCCAGCAGCCAAGGACGGGACTACTCCTACGAGCAGTACTTC
.,TRBV7-3,.,TRBJ1-2,CASSYPGGSYTF,TGTGCCAGCAGCTACCCGGGAGGGAGCTACACCTTC
.,TRBV19,TRBD1,TRBJ2-1,CASSIPTGVVVNEQFF,TGTGCCAGTAGCATTCCGACAGGGGTGGTAGTCAATGAGCAGTTCTTC
.,TRBV29-1,.,TRBJ2-2,CSVRTTNTGELFF,TGCAGCGTTCGGACAACCAACACCGGGGAGCTGTTTTTT
.,TRBV12-3/TRBV12-4,.,TRBJ1-2,CASSSQGLGGYTF,TGTGCCAGCAGCTCTCAGGGGCTTGGTGGCTACACCTTC
.,TRBV3-1/TRBV3-2,.,TRBJ1-2,CASSPWAGGEDYGYTF,TGTGCCAGCAGCCCCTGGGCGGGGGGCGAGGACTATGGCTACACCTTC
.,TRBV18,.,TRBJ2-7,CASSPITQTYEQYF,TGTGCCAGCTCACCAATCACGCAGACCTACGAGCAGTACTTC
.,TRBV10-3,.,TRBJ2-1,CAITKEGSGPSYNEQFF,TGTGCCATCACGAAAGAAGGCAGCGGGCCCTCCTACAATGAGCAGTTCTTC
few,TRBV5-6,.,TRBJ2-7,CASSISSYEQYF,TGTGCCAGCAGCATCAGCTCCTACGAGCAGTACTTC
.,TRBV19,.,TRBJ1-2,CASSIVQDYGYTF,TGTGCCAGTAGTATAGTTCAGGACTATGGCTACACCTTC
.,TRBV5-8,.,TRBJ1-5,CASSLGRTKGQPQHF,TGTGCCAGCAGCTTGGGACGGACTAAGGGTCAGCCCCAGCATTTT
few,TRBV19,TRBD1,TRBJ2-7,CASSPPLGQGGEQYF,TGTGCCAGTAGTCCTCCCTTGGGACAGGGAGGCGAGCAGTACTTC
.,TRBV5-1,.,TRBJ1-5,CASSLGLDSNQPQHF,TGCGCCAGCAGTCTTGGACTAGATAGCAATCAGCCCCAGCATTTT
.,TRBV12-3/TRBV12-4,.,TRBJ2-3,CASSLARPDTQYF,TGTGCCAGCAGTTTGGCTCGCCCAGATACGCAGTATTTT
.,TRBV5-4,.,TRBJ1-1,CASSQPTGKNTEAFF,TGTGCCAGCAGCCAGCCGACAGGAAAAAACACTGAAGCTTTCTTT
.,TRBV9,.,TRBJ2-1,CASSVALYNEQFF,TGTGCCAGCAGCGTAGCTTTATACAATGAGCAGTTCTTC
few,TRBV7-2,.,TRBJ1-5,CASSQNSFGQPQHF,TGTGCCAGCAGCCAGAACAGCTTCGGTCAGCCCCAGCATTTT
many,TRBV7-8,.,TRBJ2-1,CASSFRRVQAYNEQFF,TGTGCCAGCAGCTTTCGGAGGGTACAGGCCTACAATGAGCAGTTCTTC
.,TRBV6-5,.,TRBJ2-7,CASSELLEQYF,TGTGCCAGCAGCGAGTTACTCGAGCAGTACTTC
.,TRBV4-2,TRBD2,TRBJ2-7,CASSQERLAGGLNTVSYEQYF,TGTGCCAGCAGCCAAGAGCGTCTAGCGGGGGGATTGAACACCGTCTCCTACGAGCAGTACTTC
.,TRBV9,.,TRBJ1-2,CASSVDKQGGYTF,TGTGCCAGCAGCGTAGACAAACAGGGTGGCTACACCTTC
.,TRBV2,TRBD2,TRBJ2-2,CASSDQSGGAGELFF,TGTGCCAGCAGTGATCAATCCGGGGGGGCCGGGGAGCTGTTTTTT